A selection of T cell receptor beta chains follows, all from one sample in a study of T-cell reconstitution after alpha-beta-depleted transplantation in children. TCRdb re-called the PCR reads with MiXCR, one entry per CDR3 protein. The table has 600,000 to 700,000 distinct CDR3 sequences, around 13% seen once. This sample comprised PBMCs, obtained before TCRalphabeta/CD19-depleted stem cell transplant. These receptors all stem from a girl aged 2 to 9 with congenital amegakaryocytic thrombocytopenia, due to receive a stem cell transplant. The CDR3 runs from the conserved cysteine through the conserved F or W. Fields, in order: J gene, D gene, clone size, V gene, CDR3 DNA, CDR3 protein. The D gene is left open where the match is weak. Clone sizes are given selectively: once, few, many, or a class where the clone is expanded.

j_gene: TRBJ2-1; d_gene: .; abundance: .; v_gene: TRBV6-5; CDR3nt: TGTGCCAGCAGTTTTAACAAGGGACAAAAGTTATCCTACAATGAGCAGTTCTTC; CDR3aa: CASSFNKGQKLSYNEQFF
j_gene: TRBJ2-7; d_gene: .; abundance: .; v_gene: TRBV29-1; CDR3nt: TGCAGCGTTCACGAGGGCGAGCAGTACTTC; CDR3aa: CSVHEGEQYF
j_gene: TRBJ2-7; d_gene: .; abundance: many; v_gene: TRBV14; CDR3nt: TGTGCCAGCAGTCAACGGATGGACAGCTCTTACGAGCAGTACTTC; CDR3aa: CASSQRMDSSYEQYF
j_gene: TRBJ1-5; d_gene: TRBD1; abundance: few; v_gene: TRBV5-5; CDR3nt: TGTGCCAGCACCCCCGGGGGACAGGGGGAAGTACAGCATTTT; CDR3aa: CASTPGGQGEVQHF
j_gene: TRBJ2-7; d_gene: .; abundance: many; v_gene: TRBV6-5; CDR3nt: TGTGCCAGCAGTTACGCAACCCACTACGAGCAGTACTTC; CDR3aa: CASSYATHYEQYF
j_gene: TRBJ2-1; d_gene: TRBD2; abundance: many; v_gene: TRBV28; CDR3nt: TGTGCCAGCAGTCCGTTGAGCGGGAGTAGGAATGAGCAGTTCTTC; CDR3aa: CASSPLSGSRNEQFF
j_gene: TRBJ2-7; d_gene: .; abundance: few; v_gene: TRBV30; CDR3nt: TGTGCCTGGAGTGTACTGGTTGAGCAGTACTTC; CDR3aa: CAWSVLVEQYF
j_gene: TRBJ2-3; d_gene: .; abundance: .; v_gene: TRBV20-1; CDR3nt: TGCAGTGCTAGTTCGGCGGGCTGGGGAGATACGCAGTATTTT; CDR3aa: CSASSAGWGDTQYF
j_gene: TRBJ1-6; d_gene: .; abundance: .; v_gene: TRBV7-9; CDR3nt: TGTGCCAGCAGCCTACGACTGACAGATTATAATTCACCCCTCCACTTT; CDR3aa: CASSLRLTDYNSPLHF
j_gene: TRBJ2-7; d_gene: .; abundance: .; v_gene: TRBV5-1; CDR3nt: TGCGCCAGCAGAAACCTACAGGTCGGAAAGGGCGAGCAGTACTTC; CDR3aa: CASRNLQVGKGEQYF
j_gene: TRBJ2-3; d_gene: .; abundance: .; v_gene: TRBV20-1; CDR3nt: TGCAGTGCTAGAGATAGCCAGGCCCCTCCGGGGTGGGTTACGCAGTATTTT; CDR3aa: CSARDSQAPPGWVTQYF
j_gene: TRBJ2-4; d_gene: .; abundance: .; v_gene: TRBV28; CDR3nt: TGTGCCAGCACCAAGCCGGGATTAGAAAACATTCAGTACTTC; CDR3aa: CASTKPGLENIQYF
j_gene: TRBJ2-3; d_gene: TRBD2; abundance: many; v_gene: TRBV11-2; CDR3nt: TGTGCCGCAACGAGCGGGAGCCAAAGCACAGATACGCAGTATTTT; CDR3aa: CAATSGSQSTDTQYF
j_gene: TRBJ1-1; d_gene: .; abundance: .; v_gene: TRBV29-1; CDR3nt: TGCAGCGTTGAAGACGGAGGCTACGAAGCTTTCTTT; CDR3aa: CSVEDGGYEAFF
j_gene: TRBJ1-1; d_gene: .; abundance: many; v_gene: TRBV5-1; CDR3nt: TGCGCCAGCGGGTGGACAGCGAACACTGAAGCTTTCTTT; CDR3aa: CASGWTANTEAFF
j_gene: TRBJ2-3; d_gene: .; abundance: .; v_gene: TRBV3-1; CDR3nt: TGTGCCAGCAGCCAAGTCGACTGGACAGATACGCAGTATTTT; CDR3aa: CASSQVDWTDTQYF
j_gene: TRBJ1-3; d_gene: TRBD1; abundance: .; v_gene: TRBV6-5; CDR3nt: TGTGCCAGCAGTTATGACAGGGAGTACGGAAACACCATATATTTT; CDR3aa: CASSYDREYGNTIYF
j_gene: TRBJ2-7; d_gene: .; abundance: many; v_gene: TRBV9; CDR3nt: TGTGCCAGCAGCACTACCAGTAGTTCCTACGAGCAGTACTTC; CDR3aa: CASSTTSSSYEQYF
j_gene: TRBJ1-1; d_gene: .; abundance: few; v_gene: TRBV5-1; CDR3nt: TGCGCCAGCAGCCGCGGGGGGGGCTCGGACACTGAAGCTTTCTTT; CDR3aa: CASSRGGGSDTEAFF
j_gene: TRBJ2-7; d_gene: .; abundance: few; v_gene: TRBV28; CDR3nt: TGTGCCAGCAGTTTTGTCTCAGGGGGGCACTACGAGCAGTACTTC; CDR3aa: CASSFVSGGHYEQYF
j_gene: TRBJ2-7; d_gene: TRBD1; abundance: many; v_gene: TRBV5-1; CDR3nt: TGCGCCAGCAGCAACGGACAGGTCAGTGTTTCCTACGAGCAGTACTTC; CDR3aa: CASSNGQVSVSYEQYF
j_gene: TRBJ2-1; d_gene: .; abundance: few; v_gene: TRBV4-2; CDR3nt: TGTGCCAGCAGCCAACTTCTGGACTCATTCGGGAACAATGAGCAGTTCTTC; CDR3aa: CASSQLLDSFGNNEQFF
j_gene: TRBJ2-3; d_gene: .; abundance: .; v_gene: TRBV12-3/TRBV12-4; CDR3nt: TGTGCCAGCAGTGAAGGCGCCCTAGGGGCAGATACGCAGTATTTT; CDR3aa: CASSEGALGADTQYF
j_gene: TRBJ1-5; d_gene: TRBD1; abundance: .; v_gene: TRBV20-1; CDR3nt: TGCAGTGCAAATCCGGGACAGGGAGAGAGTCAGCCCCAGCATTTT; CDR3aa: CSANPGQGESQPQHF
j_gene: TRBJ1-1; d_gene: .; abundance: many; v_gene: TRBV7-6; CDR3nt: TGTGCCAGCAGCTTCGGAAGCGACACTGAAGCTTTCTTT; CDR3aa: CASSFGSDTEAFF
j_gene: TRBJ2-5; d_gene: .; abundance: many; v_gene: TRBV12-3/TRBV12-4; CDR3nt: TGTGCCAGCAGACCCAGGGAAAACCAAGAGACCCAGTACTTC; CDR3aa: CASRPRENQETQYF
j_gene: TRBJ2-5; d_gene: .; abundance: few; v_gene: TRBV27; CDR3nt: TGTGCCAGCAGTAGACAACGGGGGCTAGAGACCCAGTACTTC; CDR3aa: CASSRQRGLETQYF
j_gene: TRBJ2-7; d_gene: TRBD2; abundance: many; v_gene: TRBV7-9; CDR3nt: TGTGCCAGCAGCAAATCTAGCGGGAGAAACTACGAGCAGTACTTC; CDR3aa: CASSKSSGRNYEQYF
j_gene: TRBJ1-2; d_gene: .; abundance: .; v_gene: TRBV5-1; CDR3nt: TGCGCCAGCAGCCCTGGACTGAATAACTATGGCTACACCTTC; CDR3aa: CASSPGLNNYGYTF
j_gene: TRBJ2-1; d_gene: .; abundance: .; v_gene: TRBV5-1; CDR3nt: TGCGCCAGCAGCTTCCGGGGCAGGAATGTCGATGAGCAGTTCTTC; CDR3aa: CASSFRGRNVDEQFF
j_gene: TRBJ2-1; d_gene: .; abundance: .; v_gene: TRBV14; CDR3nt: TGTGCCAGCAGCCAAAATAAACAGAAGCGGCAAAATATTCCAAGCTCCTACAATGAGCAGTTCTTC; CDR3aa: CASSQNKQKRQNIPSSYNEQFF
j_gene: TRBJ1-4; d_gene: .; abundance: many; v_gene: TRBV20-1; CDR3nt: TGCAGTGCCCGGCTTCCAACTAATGAAAAACTGTTTTTT; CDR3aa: CSARLPTNEKLFF
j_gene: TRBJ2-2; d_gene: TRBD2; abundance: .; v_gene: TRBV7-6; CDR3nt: TGTGCCAGCAGCTTAGGGCCGGGACTAGCGTCGATCGGCACCGGGGAGCTGTTTTTT; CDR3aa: CASSLGPGLASIGTGELFF
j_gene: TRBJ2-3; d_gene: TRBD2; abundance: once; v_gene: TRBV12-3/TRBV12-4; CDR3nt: TGTGCCGGCAGCCTAGGACTAGCGCGCACAGATACGCAGTATTTT; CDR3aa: CAGSLGLARTDTQYF
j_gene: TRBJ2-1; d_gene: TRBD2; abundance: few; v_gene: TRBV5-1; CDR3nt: TGCGCCAGCAGCTCAGGTCCCGGGACTAGCGGGAGAGTCTTAAATGAGCAGTTCTTC; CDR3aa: CASSSGPGTSGRVLNEQFF
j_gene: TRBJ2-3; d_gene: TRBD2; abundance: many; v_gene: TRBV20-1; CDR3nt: TGCAGTGCTAGAGCTGGCGGGAGAACAGATACGCAGTATTTT; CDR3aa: CSARAGGRTDTQYF
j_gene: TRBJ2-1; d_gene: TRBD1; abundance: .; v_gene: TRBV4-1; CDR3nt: TGCGCCAGCAGCCCTGGGCTTTTGGACAGGGCTTACAATGAGCAGTTCTTC; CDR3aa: CASSPGLLDRAYNEQFF
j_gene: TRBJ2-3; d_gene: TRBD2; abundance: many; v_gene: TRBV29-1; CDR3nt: TGCAGCGTTACCCGGGGGGGAGGTGCAGATACGCAGTATTTT; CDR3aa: CSVTRGGGADTQYF
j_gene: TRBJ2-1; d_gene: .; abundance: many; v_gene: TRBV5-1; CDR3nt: TGCGCCAGCGGATCGACAGGAACTTACAATGAGCAGTTCTTC; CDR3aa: CASGSTGTYNEQFF
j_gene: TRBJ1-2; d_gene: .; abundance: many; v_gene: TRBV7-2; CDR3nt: TGTGCCAGCAGCCGGCAACCCAACTATGGCTACACCTTC; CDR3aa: CASSRQPNYGYTF
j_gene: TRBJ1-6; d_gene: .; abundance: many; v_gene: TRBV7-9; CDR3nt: TGTGCCAGCAGCTTCTTGGGTTTTTCACCCCTCCACTTT; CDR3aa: CASSFLGFSPLHF
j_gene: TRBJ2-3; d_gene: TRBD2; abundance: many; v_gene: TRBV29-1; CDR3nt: TGCAGCGCCGGAATAGCGGGAACCACAGATACGCAGTATTTT; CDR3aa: CSAGIAGTTDTQYF
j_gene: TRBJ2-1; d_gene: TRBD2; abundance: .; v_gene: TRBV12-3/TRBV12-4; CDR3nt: TGTGCCAGCAGTGCCGTAGCGGGAGTTAGCCATGAGCAGTTCTTC; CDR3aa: CASSAVAGVSHEQFF
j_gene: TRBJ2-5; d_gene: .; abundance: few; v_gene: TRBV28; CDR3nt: TGTGCCAGCAGTTCCCAAGCCAGAATCCAAGAGACCCAGTACTTC; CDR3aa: CASSSQARIQETQYF